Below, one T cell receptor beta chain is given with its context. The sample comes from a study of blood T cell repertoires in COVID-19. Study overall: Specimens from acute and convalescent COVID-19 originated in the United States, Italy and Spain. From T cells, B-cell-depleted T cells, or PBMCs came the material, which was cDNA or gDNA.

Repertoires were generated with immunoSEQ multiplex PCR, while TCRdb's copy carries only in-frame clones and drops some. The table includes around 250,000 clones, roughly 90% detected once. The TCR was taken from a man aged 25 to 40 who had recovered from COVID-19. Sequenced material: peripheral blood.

The CDR3 is CASSELGQGYGYTF. CDR3 sequence (DNA): TGTGCCAGCAGTGAGCTGGGACAGGGGTATGGCTACACCTTC. This sequence joins TRBV6-1 and TRBJ1-2; 10 nucleotides line up with TRBD1. V lost 3 bases to trimming and J lost 5 bases; unmatched junction nucleotides: 3. CDR3 length: 14 amino acids. Germline V gene sequence: CDR1 MNHNS, CDR2 SASEGT.